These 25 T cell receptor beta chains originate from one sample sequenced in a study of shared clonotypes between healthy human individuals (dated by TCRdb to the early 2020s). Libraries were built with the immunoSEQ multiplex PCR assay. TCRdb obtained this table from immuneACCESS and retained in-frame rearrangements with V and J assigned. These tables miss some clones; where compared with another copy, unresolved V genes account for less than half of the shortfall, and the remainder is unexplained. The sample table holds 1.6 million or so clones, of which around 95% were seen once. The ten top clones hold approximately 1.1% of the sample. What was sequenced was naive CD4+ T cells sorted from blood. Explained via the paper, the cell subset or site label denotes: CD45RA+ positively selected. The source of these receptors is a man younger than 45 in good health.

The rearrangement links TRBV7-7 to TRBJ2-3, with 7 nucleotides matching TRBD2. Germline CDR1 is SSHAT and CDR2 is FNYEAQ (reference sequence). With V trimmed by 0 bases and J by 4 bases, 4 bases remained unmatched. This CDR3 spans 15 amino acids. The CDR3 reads CASSLAGGKSDTQYF. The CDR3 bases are TGTGCCAGCAGCTTAGCGGGGGGGAAGTCAGATACGCAGTATTTT.

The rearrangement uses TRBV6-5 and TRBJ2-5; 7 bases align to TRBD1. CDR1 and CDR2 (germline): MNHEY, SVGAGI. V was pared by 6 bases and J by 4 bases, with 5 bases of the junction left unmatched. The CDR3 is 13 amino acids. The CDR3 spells CASSLDRRETQYF. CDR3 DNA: TGTGCCAGCAGCTTGGACAGGAGAGAGACCCAGTACTTC.

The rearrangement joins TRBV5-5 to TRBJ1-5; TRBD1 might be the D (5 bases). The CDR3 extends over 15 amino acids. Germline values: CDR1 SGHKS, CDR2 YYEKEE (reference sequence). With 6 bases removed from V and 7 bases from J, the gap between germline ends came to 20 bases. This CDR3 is CASNLGPMLVQPQHF. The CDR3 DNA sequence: TGTGCCAGCAACCTGGGACCGATGCTTGTCCAGCCCCAGCATTTT.

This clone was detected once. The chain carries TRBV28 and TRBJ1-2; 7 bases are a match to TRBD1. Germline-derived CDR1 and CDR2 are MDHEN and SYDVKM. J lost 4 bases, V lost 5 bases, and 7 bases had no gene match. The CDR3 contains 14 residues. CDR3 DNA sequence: TGTGCCAGCAGTGCGACAGGGCACGGCTATGGCTACACCTTC. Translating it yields CASSATGHGYGYTF.

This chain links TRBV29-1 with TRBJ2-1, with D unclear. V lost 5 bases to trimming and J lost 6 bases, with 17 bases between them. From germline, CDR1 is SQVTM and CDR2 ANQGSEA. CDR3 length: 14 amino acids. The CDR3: CSVLWQMNINEQFF. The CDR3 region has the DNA TGCAGCGTTTTGTGGCAGATGAATATCAATGAGCAGTTCTTC.

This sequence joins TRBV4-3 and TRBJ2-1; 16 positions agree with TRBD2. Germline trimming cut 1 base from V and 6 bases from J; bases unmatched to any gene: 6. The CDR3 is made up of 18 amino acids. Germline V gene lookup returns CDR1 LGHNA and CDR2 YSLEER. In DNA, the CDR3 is TGCGCCAGCAGCCAAGTGGGACTAGCGGGAGGGGTGGGCAATGAGCAGTTCTTC. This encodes CASSQVGLAGGVGNEQFF.

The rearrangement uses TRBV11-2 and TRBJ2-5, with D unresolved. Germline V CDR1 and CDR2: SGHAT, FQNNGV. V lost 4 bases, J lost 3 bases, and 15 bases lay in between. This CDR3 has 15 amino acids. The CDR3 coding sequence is TGTGCCAGCAGCTCCCGTAAGCCATTGGAAGAGACCCAGTACTTC. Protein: CASSSRKPLEETQYF. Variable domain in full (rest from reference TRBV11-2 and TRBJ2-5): EAGVAQSPRYKIIEKRQSVAFWCNPISGHATLYWYQQILGQGPKLLIQFQNNGVVDDSQLPKDRFSAERLKGVDSTLKIQPAKLEDSAVYLCASSSRKPLEETQYFGPGTRLLVL.

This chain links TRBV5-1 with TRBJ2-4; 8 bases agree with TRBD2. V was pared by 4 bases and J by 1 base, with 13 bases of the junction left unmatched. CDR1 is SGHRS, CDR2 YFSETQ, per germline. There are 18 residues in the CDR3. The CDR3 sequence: CASSPPGGDLRAKNIQYF. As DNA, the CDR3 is TGCGCCAGCAGCCCCCCGGGAGGGGATCTCCGTGCCAAAAACATTCAGTACTTC.

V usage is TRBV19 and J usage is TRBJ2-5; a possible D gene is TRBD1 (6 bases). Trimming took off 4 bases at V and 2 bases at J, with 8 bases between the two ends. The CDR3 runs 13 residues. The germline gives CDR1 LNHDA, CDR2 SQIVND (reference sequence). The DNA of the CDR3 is TGTGCCAGTAGTACCGGACAGCAAGAGACCCAGTACTTC. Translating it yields CASSTGQQETQYF.

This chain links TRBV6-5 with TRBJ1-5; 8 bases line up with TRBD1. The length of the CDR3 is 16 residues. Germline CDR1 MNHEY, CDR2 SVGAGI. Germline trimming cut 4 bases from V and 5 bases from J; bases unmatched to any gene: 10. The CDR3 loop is CASSSYTGGEDQPQHF. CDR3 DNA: TGTGCCAGCAGTTCGTACACAGGGGGAGAGGATCAGCCCCAGCATTTT.

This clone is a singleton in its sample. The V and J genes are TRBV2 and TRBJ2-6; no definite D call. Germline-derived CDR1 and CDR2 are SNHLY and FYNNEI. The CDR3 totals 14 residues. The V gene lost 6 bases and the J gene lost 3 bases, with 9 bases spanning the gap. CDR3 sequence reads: CASSDRVGANVLTF. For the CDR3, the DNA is TGTGCCAGCAGCGATCGGGTTGGGGCCAACGTCCTGACTTTC.

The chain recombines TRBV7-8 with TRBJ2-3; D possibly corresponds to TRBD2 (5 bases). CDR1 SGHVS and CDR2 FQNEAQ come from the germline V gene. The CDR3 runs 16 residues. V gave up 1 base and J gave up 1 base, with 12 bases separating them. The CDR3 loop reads CASSLVAGIRTDTQYF. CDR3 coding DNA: TGTGCCAGCAGCTTAGTTGCCGGGATCCGCACAGATACGCAGTATTTT.

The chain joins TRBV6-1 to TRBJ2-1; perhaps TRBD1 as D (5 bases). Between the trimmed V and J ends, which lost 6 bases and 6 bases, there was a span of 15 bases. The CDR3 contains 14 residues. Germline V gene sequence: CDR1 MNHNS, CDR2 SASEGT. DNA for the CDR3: TGTGCCAGCAGCCCGAATAGACAGAGCAATGAGCAGTTCTTC. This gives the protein CASSPNRQSNEQFF.

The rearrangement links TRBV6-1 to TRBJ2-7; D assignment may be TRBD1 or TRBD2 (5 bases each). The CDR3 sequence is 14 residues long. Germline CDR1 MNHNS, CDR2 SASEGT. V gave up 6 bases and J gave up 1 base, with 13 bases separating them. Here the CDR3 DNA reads TGTGCCAGCAGCTGGGACGCCAAATCCTACGAGCAGTACTTC. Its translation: CASSWDAKSYEQYF.

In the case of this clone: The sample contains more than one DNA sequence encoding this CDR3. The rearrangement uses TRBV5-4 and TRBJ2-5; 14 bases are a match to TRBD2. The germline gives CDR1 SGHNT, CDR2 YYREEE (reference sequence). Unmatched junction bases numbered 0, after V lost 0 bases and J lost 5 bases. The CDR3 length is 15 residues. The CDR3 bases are TGTGCCAGCAGCTTGGGACTAGCGGGAGGGGAGACCCAGTACTTC. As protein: CASSLGLAGGETQYF.

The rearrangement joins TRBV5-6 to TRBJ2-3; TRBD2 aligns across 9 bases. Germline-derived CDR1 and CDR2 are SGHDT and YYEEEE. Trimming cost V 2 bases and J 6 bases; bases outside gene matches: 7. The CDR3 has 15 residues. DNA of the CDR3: TGTGCCAGCAGCTTAAGACTAGCGGCCTTTGATACGCAGTATTTT. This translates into CASSLRLAAFDTQYF.

The CDR3 sequence is CASSPGGAGETQYF. The CDR3 nucleotides read TGTGCCAGCTCTCCAGGGGGCGCGGGAGAGACCCAGTACTTC. V gene TRBV18 combines with J gene TRBJ2-5, with TRBD1 matching 8 bases. CDR3 length: 14 amino acids. Germline CDR1 and CDR2: KGHSH and LQKENI. V trimming: 6 bases; J trimming: 4 bases; junction bases outside the gene matches: 7.

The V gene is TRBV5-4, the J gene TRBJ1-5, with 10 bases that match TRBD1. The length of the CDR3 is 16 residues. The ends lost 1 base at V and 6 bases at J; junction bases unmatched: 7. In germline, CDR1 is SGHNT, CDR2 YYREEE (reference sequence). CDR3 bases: TGTGCCAGCAGCTTGTGGACAGGGGGTGCTTCTCAGCCCCAGCATTTT. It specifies CASSLWTGGASQPQHF. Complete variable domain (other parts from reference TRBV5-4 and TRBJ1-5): ETGVTQSPTHLIKTRGQQVTLRCSSQSGHNTVSWYQQALGQGPQFIFQYYREEENGRGNFPPRFSGLQFPNYSSELNVNALELDDSALYLCASSLWTGGASQPQHFGDGTRLSIL.

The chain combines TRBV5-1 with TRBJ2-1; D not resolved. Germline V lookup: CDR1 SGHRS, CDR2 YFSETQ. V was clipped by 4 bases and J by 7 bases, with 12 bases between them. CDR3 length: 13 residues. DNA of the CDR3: TGCGCCAGCAGCCAGGTCGGTCGGAATGAGCAGTTCTTC. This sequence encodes CASSQVGRNEQFF.

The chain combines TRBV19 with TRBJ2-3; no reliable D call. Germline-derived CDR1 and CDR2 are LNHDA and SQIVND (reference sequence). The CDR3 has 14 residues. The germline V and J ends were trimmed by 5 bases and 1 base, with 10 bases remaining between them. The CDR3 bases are TGTGCCAGTAGTTATGCGAGTCGCACAGATACGCAGTATTTT. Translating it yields CASSYASRTDTQYF.

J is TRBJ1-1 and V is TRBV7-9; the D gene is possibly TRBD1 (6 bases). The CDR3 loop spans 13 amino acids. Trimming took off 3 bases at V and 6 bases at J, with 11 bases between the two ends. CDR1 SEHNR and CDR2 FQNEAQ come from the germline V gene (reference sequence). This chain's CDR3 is CASSFGGPSEAFF. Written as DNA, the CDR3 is TGTGCCAGCAGCTTCGGGGGCCCCTCTGAAGCTTTCTTT.

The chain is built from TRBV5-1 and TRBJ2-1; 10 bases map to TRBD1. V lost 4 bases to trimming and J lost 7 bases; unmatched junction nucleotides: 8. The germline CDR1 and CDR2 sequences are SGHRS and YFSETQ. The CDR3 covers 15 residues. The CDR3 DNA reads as TGCGCCAGCAGCCCCGTCCCGGGACAGGGGAATGAGCAGTTCTTC. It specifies CASSPVPGQGNEQFF.

CDR3 bases: TGTGCCAGCAGTTACTTCTCAGGGGAGGGCACTGAAGCTTTCTTT. Translation: CASSYFSGEGTEAFF. The V call is TRBV6-5, the J call TRBJ1-1, with D perhaps TRBD1 (6 bases). The CDR3 sequence is 15 residues long. The V gene's germline CDR1 is MNHEY and CDR2 SVGAGI. The ends were cut back, 1 base at V and 4 bases at J, with 13 bases in the middle.

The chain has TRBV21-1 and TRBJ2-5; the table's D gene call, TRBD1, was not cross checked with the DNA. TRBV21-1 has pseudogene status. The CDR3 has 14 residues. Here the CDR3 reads CASSNYRGEETQYF. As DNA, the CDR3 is TGTGCCAGCAGCAACTACAGGGGGGAGGAGACCCAGTACTTC.

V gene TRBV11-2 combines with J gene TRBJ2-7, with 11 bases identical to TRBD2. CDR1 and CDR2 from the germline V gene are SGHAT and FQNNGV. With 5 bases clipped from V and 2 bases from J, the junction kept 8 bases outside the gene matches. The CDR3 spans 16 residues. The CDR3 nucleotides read TGTGCCAGCAGCCGCGGGACTAGCGGATCCACCTACGAGCAGTACTTC. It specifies CASSRGTSGSTYEQYF. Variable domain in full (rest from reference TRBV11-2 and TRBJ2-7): EAGVAQSPRYKIIEKRQSVAFWCNPISGHATLYWYQQILGQGPKLLIQFQNNGVVDDSQLPKDRFSAERLKGVDSTLKIQPAKLEDSAVYLCASSRGTSGSTYEQYFGPGTRLTVT.